Below, 27 T cell receptor beta chains from the same sample are listed, as sequenced in a study of blood T cells in healthy people across ages. Through a sample-barcoded 5' primer and a J-beta primer mix, a second PCR was run for roughly 6 to 11 cycles. TCRdb re-derived calls from the 5' RACE reads in MiXCR, one entry per CDR3 protein. The profile shows fewer than 600,000 distinct CDR3 sequences, about 27% of them singletons. The sample was also linked to a second study, of T cells of mothers and their children.

Material for sequencing was blood. The origin of the receptors is a boy between 2 and 10 years old in good health.

This clonotype was seen just once. V and J are TRBV29-1 and TRBJ1-2; the D gene is possibly TRBD1 (5 bases). Germline V gene data show CDR1 as SQVTM and CDR2 as ANQGSEA. V lost 2 bases to trimming and J lost 8 bases, with 18 bases between them. The CDR3 is made up of 14 amino acids. CDR3 loop: CSVETSGGSGGYTF. The CDR3 region has the DNA TGCAGCGTTGAAACCAGTGGGGGATCGGGAGGCTACACCTTC.

Only a few counts were recorded for this clonotype. V gene TRBV10-3 combines with J gene TRBJ2-4, with 7 bases matching TRBD2. V gave up 6 bases and J gave up 8 bases; unmatched junction bases: 10. This CDR3 is 14 amino acids long. CDR1 ENHRY and CDR2 SYGVKD come from the germline V gene. The CDR3 coding sequence is TGTGCCATCAGCTCTAGCGGAGCCGGGGACATTCAGTACTTC. Translated, it gives CAISSSGAGDIQYF.

The chain combines TRBV3-1 with TRBJ1-1; D perhaps matches TRBD1 (6 bases). V shed 5 bases and J shed 3 bases, with 7 bases lying between them. The CDR3 is made up of 12 amino acids. CDR1 and CDR2 (germline): LGHDT, YNNKEL (reference sequence). CDR3 in amino acids: CASSTGHTEAFF. The CDR3 DNA reads TGTGCCAGCAGCACAGGGCACACTGAAGCTTTCTTT.

The sample holds a few counts of this clonotype. The gene calls are TRBV12-3 or TRBV12-4 and TRBJ2-5, with D perhaps TRBD1 or TRBD2 (5 bases each). The CDR3 totals 14 residues. V lost 3 bases to trimming and J lost 4 bases, with 12 bases between them. CDR3 nucleotide sequence: TGTGCCAGCAGTTTTGAACCCGGGGCAGAGACCCAGTACTTC. Encoded protein: CASSFEPGAETQYF.

V is TRBV9 and J is TRBJ2-5; 9 bases fit TRBD2. Germline V gene data show CDR1 as SGDLS and CDR2 as YYNGEE. The CDR3 contains 15 residues. V lost 3 bases and J lost 5; bases outside the gene matches: 8. CDR3: CASSEGGGAGETQYF. For the CDR3, the DNA is TGTGCCAGCAGCGAAGGCGGGGGGGCCGGGGAGACCCAGTACTTC. The full variable domain, with the rest looked up from reference TRBV9 and TRBJ2-5, is DSGVTQTPKHLITATGQRVTLRCSPRSGDLSVYWYQQSLDQGLQFLIQYYNGEERAKGNILERFSAQQFPDLHSELNLSSLELGDSALYFCASSEGGGAGETQYFGPGTRLLVL.

The chain carries TRBV20-1 and TRBJ2-4, with D unclear. This CDR3 is built from 15 residues. Germline lookup yields CDR1 DFQATT and CDR2 SNEGSKA (reference sequence). Trimming removed 6 bases at V and 3 bases at J, with 18 bases between. For the CDR3, the DNA is TGCAGTGCGAAGGCGCTTGTGGCGGACAAAAACATTCAGTACTTC. Its translation: CSAKALVADKNIQYF.

This clonotype was detected a few times. V gene TRBV4-2 combines with J gene TRBJ1-2; no definite D call. This CDR3 is built from 13 residues. Germline V gives CDR1 LGHNA, CDR2 YNFKEQ. Trimming took 4 bases from V and 3 from J, leaving 9 bases between them. Here the CDR3 reads CASSPGPDYGYTF. The CDR3 DNA is TGTGCCAGCAGCCCCGGGCCCGACTATGGCTACACCTTC.

This clonotype was recorded a few times. The J gene is TRBJ2-3, the V gene TRBV5-1; tentatively, D is TRBD1 or TRBD2 (5 bases each). Germline CDR1 is SGHRS and CDR2 is YFSETQ. The CDR3 loop spans 15 amino acids. Trimming took off 0 bases at V and 2 bases at J, with 10 bases between the two ends. The DNA of the CDR3 is TGCGCCAGCAGCTTGGCGGGACGGACCACAGATACGCAGTATTTT. Translating it yields CASSLAGRTTDTQYF.

This clonotype was seen a handful of times. This chain joins TRBV6-2 or TRBV6-3 and TRBJ2-7; D tentatively reads TRBD1 or TRBD2 (5 bases each). Trimming removed 0 bases at V and 5 bases at J, with 11 bases between. CDR3 size: 14 residues. Germline lookup yields CDR1 MNHEY and CDR2 SVGEGT. This CDR3 is CASSYSWRGDEQYF. CDR3 bases: TGTGCCAGCAGTTACTCCTGGAGAGGGGACGAGCAGTACTTC.

This clonotype was detected a few times. This sequence joins TRBV20-1 and TRBJ2-1; 8 nucleotides line up with TRBD2. The CDR3 is 13 residues long. V shed 2 bases, J shed 7 bases, and the junction held 4 bases outside the gene matches. Germline V gene data show CDR1 as DFQATT and CDR2 as SNEGSKA (reference sequence). The CDR3 sequence: CSARSGRGNEQFF. Here the CDR3 DNA reads TGCAGTGCTAGAAGCGGGAGAGGGAATGAGCAGTTCTTC.

There are a few counts of this clonotype. J is TRBJ1-2 and V is TRBV5-1, with unresolved D. The CDR3 length is 11 residues. CDR1 is SGHRS, CDR2 YFSETQ, per germline. V was pared by 5 bases and J by 6 bases, with 8 bases between. Here the CDR3 reads CASRAEDGYTF. DNA of the CDR3: TGCGCCAGCAGGGCGGAGGATGGCTACACCTTC.

This clonotype was found a few times. This chain uses TRBV6-5 with TRBJ2-5, with D unclear. Matching the DNA end better, TRBJ2-7 makes the J call doubtful. CDR1 MNHEY and CDR2 SVGAGI come from the germline V gene. This CDR3 has 11 amino acids. The CDR3 DNA sequence: TGTGCCAGCAGTTTCGCGGACGAGCAGTACTTC. Residues: CASSFADEQYF.

This clonotype was detected a few times. The rearrangement joins TRBV6-6 to TRBJ2-4; weak D call: TRBD1 (6 bases). The CDR3 spans 16 residues. Trimming shortened V by 5 bases and J by 1 base, and 15 bases separated the two germline ends. Looked up from germline, CDR1 is MNHNY and CDR2 is SVGAGI (reference sequence). CDR3 DNA sequence: TGTGCCAGCAGTAGACAGGTCTCTAATGCCAAAAACATTCAGTACTTC. Translation gives CASSRQVSNAKNIQYF.

This chain connects TRBV27 to TRBJ2-7; 9 bases agree with TRBD1. Germline V gene data show CDR1 as MNHEY and CDR2 as SMNVEV (reference sequence). V trimming: 4 bases; J trimming: 5 bases; junction bases outside the gene matches: 6. The CDR3 length is 14 residues. CDR3 residues: CASSYSGQGNEQYF. The CDR3 DNA reads as TGTGCCAGCAGTTACTCGGGACAGGGAAACGAGCAGTACTTC.

This sequence joins TRBV20-1 and TRBJ2-5, with TRBD2 identical over 9 bases. Per the germline V gene, CDR1 is DFQATT and CDR2 is SNEGSKA (reference sequence). The CDR3 is 14 residues long. J lost 3 bases, V lost 5 bases, and 7 bases had no gene match. Here the CDR3 DNA reads TGCAGTGCTGGATTAGCGGGAGTGGAAGAGACCCAGTACTTC. It yields the protein CSAGLAGVEETQYF.

This clonotype turned up a few times. The rearrangement uses TRBV6-5 and TRBJ2-5, with 11 bases identical to TRBD2. From germline, CDR1 is MNHEY and CDR2 SVGAGI. This CDR3 is 15 amino acids long. The J segment lost 0 bases and the V segment lost 5 bases, leaving 2 bases of the junction unmatched. This chain's CDR3 is CASSPSGRYQETQYF. The CDR3 nucleotides read TGTGCCAGCAGTCCTAGCGGGAGGTACCAAGAGACCCAGTACTTC.

This chain joins TRBV5-6 and TRBJ2-2; D gene ambiguous. Deletions cut 1 base from V and 1 base from J, with 11 bases between. The germline CDR1 and CDR2 sequences are SGHDT and YYEEEE. The CDR3 loop spans 16 amino acids. CDR3: CASSLYGVGNTGELFF. CDR3 nucleotides: TGTGCCAGCAGCTTGTATGGAGTGGGGAACACCGGGGAGCTGTTTTTT.

The rearrangement links TRBV6-2 or TRBV6-3 to TRBJ2-4, with D unresolved. Trimming removed 1 base from V and 8 bases from J, with 3 bases in between. The CDR3 is made up of 11 amino acids. Germline CDR1 and CDR2: MNHEY and SVGEGT. CDR3 DNA: TGTGCCAGCAGTTACTTGGACATTCAGTACTTC. It is translated as CASSYLDIQYF.

The chain carries TRBV12-3 or TRBV12-4 and TRBJ2-7; 10 bases align to TRBD2. The ends lost 11 bases at V and 7 bases at J; junction bases unmatched: 17. The CDR3 sequence is 15 residues long. For the CDR3, the DNA is TGTGCCGGTGGGGGTGCAGCGGGGGGGCCAGAAGAGCAGTACTTC. Translated: CAGGGAAGGPEEQYF.

J is TRBJ2-1 and V is TRBV21-1. TRBV21-1 is a listed pseudogene. The CDR3 length is 12 residues. The CDR3 spells CASLLRYNEQFF. CDR3 nucleotides: TGTGCCAGCTTGCTGCGGTACAATGAGCAGTTCTTC.

The gene calls are TRBV9 and TRBJ1-6; a possible D gene is TRBD1 (5 bases). V dropped 0 bases and J dropped 6 bases, with 10 bases sitting between them. Germline V CDR1 and CDR2: SGDLS, YYNGEE. This CDR3 is built from 15 residues. In nucleotides, the CDR3 is TGTGCCAGCAGCGTAGCGGGACGATTTAATTCACCCCTCCACTTT. As protein: CASSVAGRFNSPLHF.

This clonotype was seen at least ten times. The V call is TRBV28, the J call TRBJ1-5; D is possibly TRBD1 (6 bases). V gave up 2 bases and J gave up 3 bases, with 14 bases separating them. CDR1 and CDR2 from the germline V gene are MDHEN and SYDVKM. This CDR3 region has 16 residues. CDR3 DNA sequence: TGTGCCAGCAGTTTACCAGGGGATGGATTCAATCAGCCCCAGCATTTT. It yields the protein CASSLPGDGFNQPQHF. Drawing the rest from reference TRBV28 and TRBJ1-5, the complete variable domain is DVKVTQSSRYLVKRTGEKVFLECVQDMDHENMFWYRQDPGLGLRLIYFSYDVKMKEKGDIPEGYSVSREKKERFSLILESASTNQTSMYLCASSLPGDGFNQPQHFGDGTRLSIL.

The chain couples TRBV12-3 or TRBV12-4 to TRBJ1-4, with a weak D call TRBD1 (6 bases). The V end was cut by 3 bases, the J end by 3 bases, with 11 bases between. The CDR3 totals 15 residues. Written as DNA, the CDR3 is TGTGCCAGCAGTTTGGGCAGGGGCTCTAATGAAAAACTGTTTTTT. Translation: CASSLGRGSNEKLFF.

CDR3 protein: CASSLRGQGQPQHF. Written as DNA, the CDR3 is TGTGCCAGCAGCTTAAGGGGGCAGGGTCAGCCCCAGCATTTT. The chain recombines TRBV7-9 with TRBJ1-5; TRBD1 aligns across 7 bases. Losses at the gene ends were 2 bases for V and 6 bases for J; bases not matched to a gene: 4. This CDR3 region has 14 residues. Germline loops: CDR1 SEHNR, CDR2 FQNEAQ (reference sequence).

The V and J genes are TRBV4-2 and TRBJ2-5, with TRBD1 matching 7 bases. There are 18 residues in the CDR3. Trimming took 0 bases from V and 1 from J; bases not matched to a gene: 11. Germline CDR1 and CDR2: LGHNA and YNFKEQ. The CDR3, as DNA: TGTGCCAGCAGCCAAGAATACAGGGGTGAAACGGGCCAAGAGACCCAGTACTTC. As protein: CASSQEYRGETGQETQYF.

V usage is TRBV21-1 and J usage is TRBJ2-5. TRBV21-1 is marked as a pseudogene. The CDR3 is made up of 15 amino acids. The CDR3 protein is CASSKHSINQETQYF. As DNA, the CDR3 is TGTGCCAGCAGCAAACACAGCATAAACCAAGAGACCCAGTACTTC.

V is TRBV29-1 and J is TRBJ2-7, with D perhaps matching TRBD1 (6 bases). Trimming shortened V by 0 bases and J by 7 bases, and 13 bases separated the two germline ends. Per the germline V gene, CDR1 is SQVTM and CDR2 is ANQGSEA. The CDR3 runs 13 residues. CDR3: CSVEEEAGAEQYF. The CDR3 DNA reads TGCAGCGTTGAAGAAGAGGCAGGGGCAGAGCAGTACTTC.